The T cell receptor (beta chain) described here comes from a study of post-analysis software for immune sequencing data. V dropped 5 bases and J dropped 0 bases, with 23 bases sitting between them. Germline CDR1 is SEHNR and CDR2 is FQNEAQ (reference sequence). The CDR3 spans 18 residues. General study results and limits: Among four or five TRBV segments more frequent in patients than controls were TRBV5-6, TRBV5-1 and TRBV20-1. The F measure placed samples prepared in the same batch into strongly shared clusters.

This clonotype was seen only a few times. Its antigen remains unidentified. The library was made from cDNA and included unique molecular identifiers. Each batch of roughly 0.95 to 10 million T cells produced roughly 0.5 million cDNA molecules. Using its own MiXCR run on the PCR reads, TCRdb lists one record per CDR3 protein. The sample lists approximately 360,000 distinct CDR3 sequences; roughly 30% were seen once. Sequences were obtained from blood. The TCR was taken from a girl between 5 and 17 years old with multiple sclerosis. This sequence joins TRBV7-9 and TRBJ2-7, with D possibly matching TRBD1 (5 bases). CDR3 in DNA: TGTGCCAGCAGCGGGGCCCCATGGACACAAACAATCTCCTACGAGCAGTACTTC. As protein: CASSGAPWTQTISYEQYF.